This T cell receptor beta chain was documented in a study of cytomegalovirus exposure and HLA in healthy donors (dated by TCRdb to 2016 to 2017). At the level of the whole study: According to an earlier analysis of 587 of the donors, about 179 million T cells yielded roughly 110 million unique TCR beta sequences and around 280 Gb of sequence data. An early release that covered 500 to 800 HLA-typed donors contained approximately 290 gigabases of sequencing data and tens of millions of unique TCR sequences. Of the 350 to 450 genotyped donors, approximately 80% were placed in the genetic ancestry cluster associated with self-reported Caucasian donors. The study aimed to test whether signatures of past pathogen exposure could be identified by cataloging public T cell receptors. The study profiled the T cell repertoires of fewer than 850 subjects by immunosequencing and related them to cytomegalovirus serostatus. In addition to the first cohort of about 650 subjects, a separate validation cohort of over 90 different subjects was used. To predict cytomegalovirus infection status, the study combined high-throughput TCR immunosequencing, statistical association of individual TCRs with disease status, and machine learning. A later analysis re-analyzed previously published TCR beta repertoires from 650 to 800 donors and added high-resolution HLA genotyping to study TCR occurrence patterns. Rather than drawing on any new phenotypic data, the later analysis identified candidate immune exposures from TCR beta sequences and the way those sequences occurred across donors. In an earlier analysis of several hundred of the donors, high-throughput TCR beta sequencing was used to judge whether each TCR beta V gene segment behaved as functional or pseudogenic. Donor age, sex, ethnicity and CMV serostatus were collected together with the repertoire data. Genome-wide SNP genotypes for about three fifths of the 666 donors were used in a later genetic analysis, which treated that subset as a discovery cohort. Every repertoire in the discovery cohort had been generated on one and the same sequencing platform. HLA typing included class I and class II loci at four-digit resolution. The number of typed donors differed by locus: roughly 629-640 for A, B, C, DRB1 and DQB1; 500 to 550 for DQA1; 606 for DPA1; and 400 to 480 for DPB1. About five DR-DQ haplotypes were handled as single units for association and clustering because linkage in the cohort was strong. Among roughly 370 genotyped donors of the cohort, an average of about 240,000 unique TCR beta nucleotide sequences were sequenced per donor, about a sixth of them non-productive.

In total, 666 healthy bone marrow donors made up the cohort. All cohort members were sampled while nominally healthy, although unrecorded immune exposures were likely present. CMV serostatus was recorded as positive for roughly 290 and negative for 352 of the 666 cohort members, whereas no CMV serostatus was recorded for the donor in question. A peripheral blood sample was collected from each donor, and TCR beta sequencing was performed on peripheral blood mononuclear cells. The Qiagen DNeasy Blood Extraction Kit was used to extract genomic DNA from the blood cell samples. Libraries came from the immunoSEQ multiplex PCR assay. For the multiplex PCR, a mixture combining 60 forward primers for TCR Vbeta segments and 13 reverse primers for TCR Jbeta segments was used. The CDR3 region of rearranged TCR beta genes was amplified from genomic DNA by a multiplex PCR assay. The Illumina HiSeq System was used to sequence the amplified TCR beta libraries as 87-base-pair reads. Under the source paper's analysis protocol: A later analysis tallied roughly 78 million unique TCR beta chains across the 666 repertoires, and roughly 11 million of those chains were shared by two or more donors. To remove PCR and sequencing errors, raw reads were error-corrected and collapsed into unique sequences using a nearest-neighbor algorithm that merged closely related sequences. Alignment of CDR3 sequences to IMGT reference sequences was used to assign V, D and J gene segments. For a sequence to be retained, a match of at least six nucleotides to both a V gene segment and a J gene segment was required. Rearrangements were classified as productive when the CDR3 lacked stop codons and remained in frame with V and J, and all other rearrangements were classified as non-productive. CDR3 was defined according to IMGT convention as the region running from the second conserved V-encoded cysteine to the conserved J-encoded phenylalanine. The earlier analysis of 587 of the donors excluded any sequence lacking an unambiguous match to a single V gene segment. An earlier analysis of fewer than 750 of the donors classified V segments as functional when productive rearrangements were above 56.7% and as segregating when the standard deviation between donors was above 5%. A statistical classification framework was built to diagnose cytomegalovirus status from the catalog of TCR beta chain sequences. A later analysis assigned V and J genes by comparing TCR nucleotide sequences with IMGT/GENE-DB human TR gene sequences. Using the TCRdist pipeline, a later analysis assigned CDR3 sequences along with most-parsimonious VDJ recombination scenarios. In a later analysis, each TCR beta chain was defined by its CDR3 amino acid sequence together with its V-gene family, and reads lacking a unique V-gene family were excluded. To address suspected cross-contamination and a sequencing artifact, a later analysis removed a few hundred highly shared, low-generation-probability nucleotide sequences. For each public chain, a later analysis derived a clonal expansion index from normalized ranks of inferred template counts within each repertoire. In a later analysis, generation probabilities were computed with a VDJ recombination model fitted to out-of-frame rearrangements, and the resulting probabilities were checked against IGoR. In a later analysis, TCR-TCR, TCR-HLA and TCR-CMV co-occurrence was scored with hypergeometric tests, and a repertoire-size bias correction was applied to TCR pairs. False discovery rates were estimated in a later analysis by permuting HLA or CMV assignments 20 times. In a later analysis, co-occurring TCRs were grouped using DBSCAN, and TCRdist sequence similarity was added for clustering within HLA-allele-positive subsets. Co-occurrence clustering excluded repertoires with fewer than 30,000 or more than 120,000 public chains, plus five with anomalous nucleotide sharing. TCRdb carries this immuneACCESS record with in-frame sequences only. Its versions omit some clonotypes, under half of them owing to an unresolved V gene in the studies checked, with the rest unexplained. That table gives V, J and clone size, and the DNA gave D and trimming. For this sample the table gives about 130,000 clones, of which around 80% were detected only once. More than 4.5% of the sample is taken by the ten largest.

As regards this clone: Its specific antigen is unknown. Base-call qualities are not available, and no considerably larger clone is one nucleotide away.

What the research found in general, with its limitations: Some IMGT-functional V segments, including TRBV6-2 and TRBV6-3, could not be distinguished by the 87-base-pair reads and were therefore excluded. In a later analysis, HLA-associated TCR beta chains were found to be more clonally expanded and to have lower generation probabilities than equally common non-associated chains. HLA typing was unavailable for some donors at each locus, so association tests used only the typed subset. In a later analysis, TCR association rates were found to vary across HLA loci, with the most associated TCRs seen for DRB1 alleles and the fewest for HLA-C alleles. Compared with the approximately 600-donor mean, donors in an Asian-associated ancestry cluster had fewer N-insertions in productive TCRs, according to a later genetic analysis. The study listed approximately 150 TCR beta chains as associated with cytomegalovirus. In a later genetic analysis, a missense DCLRE1C variant was associated with V-gene and J-gene trimming of TCR beta chains, and the association was replicated in an independent cohort. When HLA alleles, especially DR and DQ, strongly co-occurred, TCR associations were difficult to assign to individual alleles. The classifier was reported to diagnose cytomegalovirus status with high specificity and sensitivity in both the original and validation cohorts. The cohort was sequenced for TCR beta chains only, and without alpha or paired-chain data the features that could be detected were limited. Roughly uniform sequencing depth across donors was assumed in presence/absence analyses, although this assumption may not hold. Across donors, most TCR sequences were observed very rarely, whereas some public TCRs were present in many individuals. A further reported finding was that TCR beta sequences accurately predicted the HLA-A and HLA-B alleles for most subjects in the first cohort. Because counts were too low, around 17 rarely observed V segments, including chromosome 9 orphons, were left out of the earlier analysis of about 620 of the donors. A few of the identified cytomegalovirus-associated TCR beta chains were confirmed in vitro to be specific for cytomegalovirus antigens. Linkage disequilibrium might explain the correlated functional status among segregating V segments, but an unknown experimental factor could not be ruled out. A cluster of highly shared sequence variants was judged likely to represent a technical artifact of the sequencing pipeline. Several of the top co-occurrence clusters appeared to be linked to parvovirus B19, influenza, CMV and Epstein-Barr virus, according to a later analysis. It was suggested by the authors that the approach could potentially be generalized to other disease states and immunological phenotypes. Most CMV-associated TCR beta chains appeared to be HLA-restricted in a later analysis, and the HLA associations seemed to be driven largely by CMV exposure. In a later analysis, more than 15,000 TCR beta sequences were associated with specific HLA alleles at a false discovery rate of 0.05. CMV serostatus was the only immune exposure information available for the cohort. In an earlier analysis of 587 of the donors, most TCR beta V segments appeared in productive rearrangements about 90% or about 30% of the time, broadly matching IMGT annotations.

Taken from cysteine to phenylalanine, the CDR3 has 14 residues. Here the CDR3 DNA is all that survives: 42 bases in frame from base 1. CDR1 MNHNS and CDR2 SASEGT were looked up in the germline V gene. Germline trimming amounts to 6 bases on V and 2 bases on J, with 5 as the count of junction bases outside the gene matches. Sequenced material: PBMCs. This sequence uses TRBV6-1 and TRBJ2-3; 7 middle bases align to TRBD2. This receptor was taken from a man in his thirties or forties in good health. At the DNA level, the sequence is TGTGCCAGCAGAGGAGCGGGAACCACAGATACGCAGTATTTT. It is translated as CASRGAGTTDTQYF.